This note documents a single TCR beta chain sequence. Its antigen remains unknown. Time point reported: week 5, during vaccination. Doses of 300 ug of mutant IDH1 20-mer peptide were given with topical imiquimod. In every donor, the tumor was a new WHO grade 3 or 4 IDH1-mutant, ATRX-lost astrocytoma. The sample is drawn from a study of a mutant IDH1 vaccine in newly diagnosed glioma. Across the study: With temozolomide cycles, or 4-6 weeks after radiotherapy alone, vaccination was started. Treated individuals were about 60% male and approximately 40% female, averaging 40.4 years of age. The therapy given earlier, which was standard therapy, consisted of radiotherapy, temozolomide, or both, and most of the patients received both.

The germline V gene encodes CDR1 MNHNS and CDR2 SASEGT. The V gene end was trimmed by 7 bases and the J gene end by 7 bases; junction bases not matched to a gene: 6. CDR3 size: 12 residues. Only in-frame clones appear in the TCRdb table, and some are missing; sequencing was by immunoSEQ multiplex PCR. The table has 25,000 to 35,000 clones, around 92% seen once. The chain is built from TRBV6-1 and TRBJ1-1, with TRBD1 matching 7 bases. The sequenced sample was PBMCs, obtained from a glioma patient whose treatment included an IDH1 peptide vaccine. The sequence came from a man younger than 35 with glioma. The CDR3 coding sequence is TGTGCCAGCACCGAAGGGGGCGATGAAGCTTTCTTT. Translation gives CASTEGGDEAFF.